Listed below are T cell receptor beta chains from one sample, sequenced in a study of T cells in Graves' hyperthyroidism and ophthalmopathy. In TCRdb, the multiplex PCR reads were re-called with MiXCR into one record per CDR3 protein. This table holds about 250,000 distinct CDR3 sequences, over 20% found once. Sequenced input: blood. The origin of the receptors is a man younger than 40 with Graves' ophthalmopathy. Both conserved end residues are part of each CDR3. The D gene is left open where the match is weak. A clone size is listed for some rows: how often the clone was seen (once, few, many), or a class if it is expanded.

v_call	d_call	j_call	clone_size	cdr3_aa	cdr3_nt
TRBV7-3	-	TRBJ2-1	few	CASSLTGWGGTDEQFF	TGTGCCAGCAGCTTGACAGGGTGGGGGGGTACGGATGAGCAGTTCTTC
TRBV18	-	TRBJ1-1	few	CAGSRRSGNTEAFF	TGTGCCGGCTCACGCAGGTCGGGGAACACTGAAGCTTTCTTT
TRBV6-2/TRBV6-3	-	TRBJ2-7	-	CASSQSQTRSSYEQYF	TGTGCCAGCAGCCAAAGCCAGACTAGGAGCTCCTACGAGCAGTACTTC
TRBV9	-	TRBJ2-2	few	CASSVFPEGNTGELFF	TGTGCCAGCAGCGTATTCCCGGAGGGTAACACCGGGGAGCTGTTTTTT
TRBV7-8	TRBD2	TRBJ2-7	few	CASSVLAGVIYEQYF	TGTGCCAGCAGCGTCTTAGCGGGAGTCATCTACGAGCAGTACTTC
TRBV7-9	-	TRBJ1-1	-	CASSLAAGISEAFF	TGTGCCAGCAGCTTAGCTGCAGGGATCTCTGAAGCTTTCTTT
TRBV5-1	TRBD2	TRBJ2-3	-	CASSLASGRTTDTQYF	TGCGCCAGCAGCTTGGCCAGCGGGAGGACCACAGATACGCAGTATTTT
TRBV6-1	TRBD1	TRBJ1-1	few	CASTPDRVETFF	TGTGCCAGCACCCCGGACAGGGTGGAAACTTTCTTT
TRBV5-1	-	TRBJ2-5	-	CASSSLGFQETQYF	TGTGCCAGCAGCTCCCTGGGGTTCCAAGAGACCCAGTACTTC
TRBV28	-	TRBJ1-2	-	CASSLSGRALYGYTF	TGTGCCAGCAGTTTAAGCGGCAGGGCCCTGTATGGCTACACCTTC
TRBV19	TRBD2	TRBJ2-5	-	CASRGSSGSSETQYF	TGTGCCAGTAGAGGTAGCAGCGGGAGCTCTGAGACCCAGTACTTC
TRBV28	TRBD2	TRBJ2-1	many	CASSSSGTSGYGEQFF	TGTGCCAGCAGTTCCTCCGGGACTAGCGGGTATGGTGAGCAGTTCTTC
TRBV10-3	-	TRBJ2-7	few	CAISESDLATYEQYF	TGTGCCATCAGTGAGTCAGATCTAGCAACCTACGAGCAGTACTTC
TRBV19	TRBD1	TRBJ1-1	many	CASSIRSGGESNTEAFF	TGTGCCAGTAGTATAAGGTCAGGGGGCGAATCGAACACTGAAGCTTTCTTT
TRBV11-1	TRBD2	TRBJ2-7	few	CASSLSQAGGTYEQYF	TGTGCCAGCAGCTTATCCCAAGCGGGAGGGACCTACGAGCAGTACTTC
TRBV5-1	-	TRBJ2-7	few	CASRQTLDEIYEQYF	TGCGCCAGCAGACAGACCTTAGATGAGATCTACGAGCAGTACTTC
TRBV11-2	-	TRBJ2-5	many	CASSQGGKETQYF	TGTGCCAGCAGCCAGGGGGGGAAAGAGACCCAGTACTTC
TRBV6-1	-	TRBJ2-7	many	CASSTHGGPGSEQYF	TGTGCCAGCAGCACCCACGGGGGTCCGGGATCCGAGCAGTACTTC
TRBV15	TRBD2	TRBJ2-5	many	CATSRELAGGVETQYF	TGTGCCACCAGCAGAGAGTTAGCGGGAGGGGTGGAGACCCAGTACTTC
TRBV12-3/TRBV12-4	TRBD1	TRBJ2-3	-	CASSPGRQGGTDTQYF	TGTGCCAGCAGTCCGGGCCGACAGGGGGGCACAGATACGCAGTATTTT
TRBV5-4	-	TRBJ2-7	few	CASSNDLISYEQYF	TGTGCCAGCAGCAATGACTTAATTTCCTACGAGCAGTACTTC
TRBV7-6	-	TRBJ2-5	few	CASRPGGGGETQYF	TGTGCCAGCAGGCCCGGAGGGGGAGGGGAGACCCAGTACTTC
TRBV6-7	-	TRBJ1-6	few	CAFNSPLHF	TGTGCGTTCAATTCACCCCTCCACTTT
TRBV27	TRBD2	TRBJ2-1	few	CASSLKISGSYEQFF	TGTGCCAGCAGTTTAAAGATTAGCGGGAGCTATGAGCAGTTCTTC
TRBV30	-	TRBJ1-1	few	CAWSRALRASMNTEAFF	TGTGCCTGGAGCCGCGCGCTTCGTGCCAGCATGAACACTGAAGCTTTCTTT
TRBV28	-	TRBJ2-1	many	CASSLAGARSNEQFF	TGTGCCAGCAGTTTAGCGGGGGCTCGATCGAATGAGCAGTTCTTC